This T cell receptor beta chain originates from a study of blood T cell repertoires in COVID-19. Study in general: Samples taken during acute and convalescent COVID-19 were collected in the United States, Italy and Spain. In each case, the material was cDNA or gDNA derived from T cells, B-cell-depleted T cells, or PBMCs.

Source study methods: Nucleated cell counts were estimated from reference gene primer amplification. Using immunoSEQ multiplex PCR, the repertoire was profiled, and TCRdb retains in-frame clones only, with some absent. That table is the source of V, J and clone size, and D and trimming were worked out from the DNA. This sample has fewer than 600,000 clones, with roughly 87% found just once. The table lists this clone with a count of one. The CDR3 covers 14 residues. The germline V gene has CDR1 MGHRA and CDR2 YSYEKL. The V gene lost 3 bases and the J gene lost 5 bases, with 13 bases spanning the gap. Followed longitudinally, the Seattle patients had been enrolled during active infection.

The source is a man aged 18 to 29 with COVID-19, enrolled during active disease. The source material was peripheral blood. This sequence joins TRBV4-1 and TRBJ1-1, with D possibly being TRBD1 (6 bases). CDR3: CASSHYRERTEAFF. CDR3 DNA: TGCGCCAGCAGCCACTACAGGGAGCGGACTGAAGCTTTCTTT.